This entry lists 16 T cell receptor beta chains sequenced from one sample in a study of cytomegalovirus exposure and HLA in healthy donors (dated by TCRdb to the late 2010s). To prepare the library, the immunoSEQ multiplex PCR assay was applied. For the multiplex PCR, a mixture combining 60 forward primers for TCR Vbeta segments and 13 reverse primers for TCR Jbeta segments was used. TCRdb retrieved this table from immuneACCESS and kept in-frame rearrangements only. Not all clones are present; in checked studies, unresolved V genes account for under half, and no reason is known for the remainder. The sample table lists about 130,000 clones, 83% of them with a count of one. The top ten constitute about 19% of the sample. Input material: PBMCs. All receptors come from a man aged 18 to 30 in good health and CMV-seropositive.

The chain couples TRBV19 to TRBJ1-2; a weak D match, TRBD1 (6 bases). Germline values: CDR1 LNHDA, CDR2 SQIVND (reference sequence). The CDR3 has 14 amino acids. V shed 6 bases and J shed 2 bases, with 13 bases lying between them. This CDR3 reads CASRLLQGNYGYTF. The CDR3, as DNA: TGTGCCAGTAGGTTACTCCAGGGGAACTATGGCTACACCTTC.

The chain has TRBV7-2 and TRBJ2-1, with 8 positions matching TRBD1. CDR1 is SGHTA and CDR2 is FQGNSA in the germline V gene. J lost 6 bases, V lost 1 base, and 5 bases had no gene match. The CDR3 is 15 amino acids. CDR3 region: CASSLETGVVNEQFF. The CDR3 DNA reads as TGTGCCAGCAGCTTAGAGACAGGGGTGGTCAATGAGCAGTTCTTC.

The gene calls are TRBV7-9 and TRBJ2-7; 11 bases are a match to TRBD2. CDR3 size: 15 residues. Trimming took 5 bases from V and 7 from J; bases not matched to a gene: 10. The germline V gene encodes CDR1 SEHNR and CDR2 FQNEAQ (reference sequence). The CDR3 coding sequence is TGTGCCAGCAGCCCTAGCGGGGGGCCTCGGGGGGAGCAGTACTTC. Residues: CASSPSGGPRGEQYF.

V is TRBV2 and J is TRBJ1-4; TRBD1 is a possible D gene (5 bases). Germline loops: CDR1 SNHLY, CDR2 FYNNEI. This CDR3 is built from 13 residues. Trimming stripped 5 bases from V and 6 bases from J, with 10 bases between. The CDR3: CASSRGKDEKLFF. The CDR3 coding sequence is TGTGCCAGCAGTCGGGGGAAGGATGAAAAACTGTTTTTT.

This chain links TRBV29-1 with TRBJ2-5, with D uncertain. The germline gives CDR1 SQVTM, CDR2 ANQGSEA. The CDR3 totals 12 residues. Trimming cost V 5 bases and J 2 bases, with 9 bases left between them. The DNA of the CDR3 is TGCAGCGTTAGACACTTGCAAGAGACCCAGTACTTC. As protein: CSVRHLQETQYF.

The rearrangement joins TRBV6-5 to TRBJ2-7, with a possible D match to TRBD1 (6 bases). Germline CDR1 and CDR2: MNHEY and SVGAGI. The CDR3 contains 15 residues. V was pared by 6 bases and J by 2 bases, with 17 bases between. The CDR3 loop reads CASRLTQGWAYEQYF. As DNA, the CDR3 is TGTGCCAGCAGACTAACCCAGGGGTGGGCCTACGAGCAGTACTTC.

The rearrangement links TRBV27 to TRBJ2-2, with D tentatively TRBD1 (6 bases). CDR3 length: 14 residues. The germline gives CDR1 MNHEY, CDR2 SMNVEV (reference sequence). The V end lost 5 bases, the J end lost 5 bases, and 12 bases lay between the germline ends. The CDR3 loop is CASSTRRGTGELFF. The CDR3 DNA follows: TGTGCCAGCAGTACACGAAGGGGGACCGGGGAGCTGTTTTTT.

The chain combines TRBV6-6 with TRBJ1-5; no clear D. Between the trimmed V and J ends, which lost 2 bases and 0 bases, there was a span of 8 bases. The CDR3 loop spans 15 amino acids. Germline V gene lookup returns CDR1 MNHNY and CDR2 SVGAGI (reference sequence). CDR3 sequence reads: CASSYTPVSNQPQHF. The CDR3 DNA reads as TGTGCCAGCAGTTACACTCCGGTTAGCAATCAGCCCCAGCATTTT.

The chain recombines TRBV11-2 with TRBJ1-2, with D uncertain. Germline CDR1 reads SGHAT; CDR2 reads FQNNGV. This CDR3 region has 17 residues. V lost 7 bases, J lost 0 bases, and 21 bases lay in between. The CDR3 is CASTNQAGVQSNYGYTF. CDR3 coding DNA: TGTGCCAGCACCAATCAGGCCGGGGTACAATCTAACTATGGCTACACCTTC. Full variable domain (outside the CDR3, taken from reference TRBV11-2 and TRBJ1-2): EAGVAQSPRYKIIEKRQSVAFWCNPISGHATLYWYQQILGQGPKLLIQFQNNGVVDDSQLPKDRFSAERLKGVDSTLKIQPAKLEDSAVYLCASTNQAGVQSNYGYTFGSGTRLTVV.

This chain uses TRBV6-6 with TRBJ1-1; D is unclear. Trimming shortened V by 7 bases and J by 6 bases, and 15 bases separated the two germline ends. Germline loops: CDR1 MNHNY, CDR2 SVGAGI (reference sequence). The CDR3 has 13 amino acids. Written as DNA, the CDR3 is TGTGCCAGCATTACTGCCCTAGGTCCTGAAGCTTTCTTT. This encodes CASITALGPEAFF.

The gene calls are TRBV5-1 and TRBJ2-7; 7 positions match TRBD1. Losses at the gene ends were 6 bases for V and 7 bases for J; bases not matched to a gene: 10. The CDR3 is 13 residues long. Looked up from germline, CDR1 is SGHRS and CDR2 is YFSETQ. The CDR3 sequence is CASKGRGQGEQYF. CDR3 nucleotides: TGCGCCAGCAAGGGTAGGGGGCAAGGAGAGCAGTACTTC.

The chain employs TRBV13 and TRBJ2-7; TRBD1 aligns across 9 bases. The CDR3 contains 14 residues. V lost 4 bases, J lost 7 bases, and 8 bases stayed unmatched. CDR1 and CDR2 from the germline V gene are PRHDT and FYEKMQ (reference sequence). CDR3 residues: CASSSLGQGGEQYF. The CDR3 coding sequence is TGTGCCAGCAGCTCACTGGGACAGGGAGGAGAGCAGTACTTC. Using reference TRBV13 and TRBJ2-7 for the parts outside the CDR3, the full variable domain is AAGVIQSPRHLIKEKRETATLKCYPIPRHDTVYWYQQGPGQDPQFLISFYEKMQSDKGSIPDRFSAQQFSDYHSELNMSSLELGDSALYFCASSSLGQGGEQYFGPGTRLTVT.

The V and J genes are TRBV5-1 and TRBJ2-5, with D possibly matching TRBD2 (5 bases). Per germline, CDR1 SGHRS and CDR2 YFSETQ. CDR3 length: 15 residues. V was cut by 4 bases and J by 1 base, with 14 bases left in between. CDR3 sequence: CASSPQAAVQETQYF. The DNA for the CDR3 is TGCGCCAGCAGCCCGCAAGCGGCAGTCCAAGAGACCCAGTACTTC.

V is TRBV5-5 and J is TRBJ1-1; 11 positions agree with TRBD1. This CDR3 spans 14 amino acids. The germline gives CDR1 SGHKS, CDR2 YYEKEE (reference sequence). The trim removed 4 bases at V and 10 bases at J, leaving 9 bases unmatched. In DNA, the CDR3 is TGTGCCAGCAGCCGGGGACAGGGGGTCGGCGGAGCTTTCTTT. The encoded protein is CASSRGQGVGGAFF.

This clone was seen more than once but under ten times. CDR3 nucleotides: TGCGCCAGCAGTGAGTCGAGTAGCCCGGCCGGGGAGCTGTTTTTT. Amino acids: CASSESSSPAGELFF. V is TRBV10-2 and J is TRBJ2-2; the D is unclear. V was clipped by 0 bases and J by 6 bases, with 11 bases between them. There are 15 residues in the CDR3. Germline CDR1 reads WSHSY; CDR2 reads SAAADI.

V gene TRBV10-1 combines with J gene TRBJ1-2; 9 nucleotides line up with TRBD1. V lost 6 bases, J lost 0 bases, and 5 bases stayed unmatched. This CDR3 has 15 residues. Germline V gene sequence: CDR1 WNHNN, CDR2 SYGVQD (reference sequence). CDR3 nucleotides: TGCGCCAGCAGGAGACAGGGGGGACCTAACTATGGCTACACCTTC. Translated, it gives CASRRQGGPNYGYTF.